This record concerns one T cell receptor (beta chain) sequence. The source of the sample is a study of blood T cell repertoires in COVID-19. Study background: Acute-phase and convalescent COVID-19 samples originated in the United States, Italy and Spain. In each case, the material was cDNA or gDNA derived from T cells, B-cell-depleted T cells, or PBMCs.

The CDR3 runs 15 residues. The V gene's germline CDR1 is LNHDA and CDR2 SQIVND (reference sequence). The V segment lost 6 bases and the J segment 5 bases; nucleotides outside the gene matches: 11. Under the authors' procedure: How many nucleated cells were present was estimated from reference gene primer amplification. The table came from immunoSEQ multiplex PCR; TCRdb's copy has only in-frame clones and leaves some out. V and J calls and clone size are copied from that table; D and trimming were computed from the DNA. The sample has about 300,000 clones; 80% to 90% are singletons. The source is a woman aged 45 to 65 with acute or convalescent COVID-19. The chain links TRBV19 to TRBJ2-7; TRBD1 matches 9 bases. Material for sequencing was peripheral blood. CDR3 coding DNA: TGTGCCAGTAGAAAAAAGGACAGGGGTAACGACGAGCAGTACTTC. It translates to CASRKKDRGNDEQYF.